This T cell receptor (beta chain) was retrieved from a study of blood T cell repertoires in COVID-19 (dated by TCRdb to 2019 to 2021). Regarding the complete study: Samples covering the acute and convalescent phases of COVID-19 were provided by collaborators in the United States, Italy and Spain. The material from the prospective study consisted of cDNA or gDNA derived from T cells, B-cell-depleted T cells, or PBMCs. Subjects who had been exposed to COVID-19, were actively infected with it, or had recovered from it provided the deeply sampled blood TCRbeta repertoires that made up the dataset. The repertoires were released in a freely available public database meant as a resource for research on the immune response to SARS-CoV-2. Samples came from the ongoing ImmuneRACE study (first 160 participants) plus 1,254 subjects from 6 global collaborators. A de-identified subject ID, COVID-19 status, age in years and sex were almost always included in the sample metadata. Where HLA class I and class II types were available, the types were taken from metadata supplied by the sample provider, not from assay-based typing.

Participants in the prospective study were enrolled through a virtual design, were aged about 18 to 100 years, and lived in some 24 United States geographic areas. In the prospective study, participants were assigned to cohorts based on the clinical history participants reported in a screening survey and a study questionnaire. Recovered participants in ImmuneRACE Cohort 3 were defined as having two consecutive negative NP/OP PCR tests, clearance from a healthcare professional, or resolution of symptoms. Mobile phlebotomists in the prospective study collected whole blood, serum and a nasopharyngeal or oropharyngeal swab from every participant. Prospective study participants could optionally give additional blood draws and questionnaires over an approximately 2-month period. Before DNA extraction, prospective study blood samples were shipped either frozen or at room temperature. The germline V gene encodes CDR1 LGHDT and CDR2 YNNKEL (reference sequence). The CDR3 starts with the cysteine, ends with the phenylalanine, and has 16 residues. Just CDR3 DNA is preserved here, 48 bases in frame from base 1. A distance of 12 bases separates the germline ends of V and J, which lose 4 bases and 0 bases respectively.

The research as a whole found: The quantity of clinical and demographic metadata differed by source and by participant and was supplied without curation.

TCRbeta CDR3 regions were amplified from genomic DNA by means of the immunoSEQ Assay, a bias-controlled multiplex PCR. In the authors' own workflow: Within the assay, amplification of reference gene primers was used to estimate how many nucleated cells each sample contained. To quantify the absolute abundance of each unique TCRbeta CDR3 rearrangement, sequence reads were collapsed and filtered. For each sample, productive Simpson clonality was calculated by taking the square root of Simpson's diversity index across productive rearrangements. The table comes from immuneACCESS by way of TCRdb, which keeps in-frame sequences with V and J called. Part of the clones is missing from these tables; in studies checked, under half for an unresolved V gene and the rest for unknown reasons. V and J calls plus clone size are reproduced from that table; the DNA served to infer D and trimming. The sample table records hundreds of thousands of clones; roughly nine tenths of these occur just once. 1.1% of the sample lies in the top ten.

A few counts support this clone. Its recognized antigen is unknown. No base qualities exist here, and no much larger clone lies one base off it. Material for sequencing was PBMCs or T cells enriched from blood (not recorded which). The source is a man aged 25 to 40 who had recovered from COVID-19. This receptor chain uses TRBV3-1 (or the pseudogene TRBV3-2) and TRBJ2-2; TRBD2 is a weak D gene call, 6 bases matching. The sequenced DNA: TGTGCCAGCAGCCCCCCCCTAGCGTCGAACACCGGGGAGCTGTTTTTT. It translates to CASSPPLASNTGELFF.